These 22 T cell receptor beta chains came from one sample sequenced in a study of blood T cell repertoires in COVID-19. The protocol was immunoSEQ multiplex PCR, while the TCRdb copy is restricted to in-frame clones and leaves out a portion. The sample has some 65,000 clones; around 80% are singletons. The sample comprised peripheral blood. All receptors derive from a human donor in a cohort sampled during active COVID-19.

This clone has only one observation. The junction and the germline gene differ at one end; a read error may be behind it. V and J are TRBV7-7 and TRBJ2-5; 8 bases are a match to TRBD1. The CDR3 covers 15 residues. CDR1 and CDR2 (germline): SSHAT, FNYEAQ (reference sequence). Here the CDR3 DNA reads TGTGCTAGCAGCTTAGGCCCGGACAGGGCAGAGACCCAGTACTTC. Translated: CASSLGPDRAETQYF.

In its sample, this clone was seen a few times. The chain uses TRBV29-1 and TRBJ2-7, with TRBD1 as a possible D gene (6 bases). From germline, CDR1 is SQVTM and CDR2 ANQGSEA. This CDR3 contains 13 residues. Trimming removed 7 bases from V and 3 bases from J, with 16 bases in between. The CDR3 DNA follows: TGCAGCGGCGACCGGGACACTAACTACGAGCAGTACTTC. This codes for CSGDRDTNYEQYF.

This clone was seen only a few times. CDR3 sequence reads: CASRDRYMNTEAFF. The CDR3 DNA reads as TGTGCCAGCAGGGACAGGTACATGAACACTGAAGCTTTCTTT. The rearrangement uses TRBV28 and TRBJ1-1; 7 bases line up with TRBD1. CDR3 length: 14 amino acids. The trim removed 6 bases at V and 0 bases at J, leaving 4 bases unmatched. In germline, CDR1 is MDHEN, CDR2 SYDVKM.

This clone appeared a few times. The V gene is TRBV24-1, the J gene TRBJ2-1, with TRBD1 matching over 7 bases. CDR3 length: 12 residues. Germline loops: CDR1 KGHDR, CDR2 SFDVKD. J was trimmed by 9 bases and V by 7 bases; bases with no gene match: 5. Written as DNA, the CDR3 is TGTGCCACCAGACAGGGGAACGGTGAGCAGTTCTTC. It specifies CATRQGNGEQFF.

The V call is TRBV10-3, the J call TRBJ1-2, with 8 bases lining up with TRBD1. Looked up from germline, CDR1 is ENHRY and CDR2 is SYGVKD. Unmatched junction bases numbered 4, after V lost 10 bases and J lost 3 bases. This CDR3 contains 12 residues. In DNA form, the CDR3 reads TGTGCCACCACGACAGGGGACTATGGCTACACCTTC. Translated, it gives CATTTGDYGYTF.

This chain links TRBV19 with TRBJ1-1; D might be TRBD1 (6 bases). The CDR3 has 14 amino acids. Trimming removed 6 bases from V and 2 bases from J, with 13 bases in between. Per the germline V gene, CDR1 is LNHDA and CDR2 is SQIVND (reference sequence). The CDR3 protein is CASSSWTANTEAFF. The CDR3 nucleotides read TGTGCCAGTAGCTCTTGGACAGCCAACACTGAAGCTTTCTTT.

The gene calls are TRBV28 and TRBJ2-1; TRBD1 aligns across 7 bases. CDR1 is MDHEN, CDR2 SYDVKM, per germline. V lost 5 bases and J lost 12; bases outside the gene matches: 10. There are 13 residues in the CDR3. In DNA form, the CDR3 reads TGTGCCAGCAGTACCCGACAAGGGGGCAGGCAGTTCTTC. It specifies CASSTRQGGRQFF.

This rearrangement joins TRBV2 to TRBJ1-4, with 8 nucleotides matching TRBD1. CDR3 length equals 14 residues. V trimming: 6 bases; J trimming: 4 bases; junction bases outside the gene matches: 4. Germline assignment: CDR1 SNHLY and CDR2 FYNNEI. The CDR3 region has the DNA TGTGCCAGCAGGGACAGGGTCGGTAATGAAAAACTGTTTTTT. This codes for CASRDRVGNEKLFF.

This sequence joins TRBV3-1 (or the pseudogene TRBV3-2) and TRBJ2-5; TRBD1 matches at 8 bases. CDR3 length: 15 amino acids. V dropped 1 base and J dropped 6; count of bases not matched to a gene: 7. Per the germline V gene, CDR1 is LGHDT and CDR2 is YNNKEL (reference sequence). For the CDR3, the DNA is TGTGCCAGCAGCCAAGCTCCAGGGGGCGAAAAGACCCAGTACTTC. Translated, it gives CASSQAPGGEKTQYF.

This chain uses TRBV7-6 with TRBJ1-5; D gene uncertain. V was pared by 5 bases and J by 5 bases, with 10 bases between. The germline gives CDR1 SGHVS, CDR2 FNYEAQ. This CDR3 has 13 residues. CDR3 nucleotides: TGTGCCAGCAGCCTTAAGGAGGATCAGCCCCAGCATTTT. It yields the protein CASSLKEDQPQHF.

The CDR3 protein is CASSFATKPADEQFF. The CDR3 region has the DNA TGCGCCAGCAGCTTCGCTACTAAGCCGGCGGATGAGCAGTTCTTC. The gene calls are TRBV5-1 and TRBJ2-1; D is unresolved. CDR3 size: 15 residues. CDR1 and CDR2 from the germline V gene are SGHRS and YFSETQ. V was trimmed by 2 bases and J by 8 bases, leaving 17 bases between them.

The chain carries TRBV29-1 and TRBJ2-1; TRBD2 matches 8 bases. V shed 1 base and J 6 bases; nucleotides not matched to a gene: 5. Germline lookup yields CDR1 SQVTM and CDR2 ANQGSEA. The CDR3 length is 14 residues. The CDR3 nucleotides are TGCAGCGTTGAAGGGGGTCTAGCGGGCAATGAGCAGTTCTTC. Protein: CSVEGGLAGNEQFF.

The chain combines TRBV6-2 or TRBV6-3 with TRBJ2-3; a possible D gene is TRBD1 (6 bases). CDR3 length equals 15 residues. V was shortened by 2 bases and J by 4 bases, with 13 bases between the two germline ends. CDR1 and CDR2 from the germline V gene are MNHEY and SVGEGT. In nucleotides, the CDR3 is TGTGCCAGCAGTTACACCGGACAGACTCCAGATACGCAGTATTTT. It translates to CASSYTGQTPDTQYF.

The chain uses TRBV19 and TRBJ2-5; tentative D call: TRBD1 (6 bases). The CDR3 has 14 residues. Trimming stripped 6 bases from V and 4 bases from J, with 15 bases between. Germline CDR1 is LNHDA and CDR2 is SQIVND (reference sequence). CDR3 region: CASSSRGTGETQYF. The CDR3 DNA sequence: TGTGCCAGTAGCTCCAGGGGAACGGGAGAGACCCAGTACTTC.

CDR3 amino acids: CASRRDNSGANVLTF. In DNA form, the CDR3 reads TGTGCCAGCAGACGAGACAACTCTGGGGCCAACGTCCTGACTTTC. The chain couples TRBV5-4 to TRBJ2-6; D ambiguous. V lost 5 bases to trimming and J lost 0 bases, with 9 bases between them. The CDR3 runs to 15 residues. The germline V gene encodes CDR1 SGHNT and CDR2 YYREEE (reference sequence). The full variable domain, in which reference TRBV5-4 and TRBJ2-6 provide the parts outside the CDR3, is ETGVTQSPTHLIKTRGQQVTLRCSSQSGHNTVSWYQQALGQGPQFIFQYYREEENGRGNFPPRFSGLQFPNYSSELNVNALELDDSALYLCASRRDNSGANVLTFGAGSRLTVL.

This clone came up once. The chain links TRBV9 to TRBJ2-1; tentative D call: TRBD2 (7 bases). Trimming removed 3 bases at V and 3 bases at J, with 16 bases between. From germline, CDR1 is SGDLS and CDR2 YYNGEE. CDR3 length: 16 amino acids. CDR3 sequence (DNA): TGTGCCAGCAGCGGAAATAGGGAGGGGGGCTACAATGAGCAGTTCTTC. Amino acid sequence: CASSGNREGGYNEQFF.

The genes are TRBV18 and TRBJ2-2, with a tentative D call TRBD1 (6 bases). The CDR3 totals 15 residues. V gave up 3 bases and J gave up 6 bases, with 14 bases separating them. Per the germline V gene, CDR1 is KGHSH and CDR2 is LQKENI. The CDR3 coding sequence is TGTGCCAGCTCACCGTCGGACAGAGAAGCCGGGGAGCTGTTTTTT. Translated: CASSPSDREAGELFF.

The chain couples TRBV5-1 to TRBJ1-4; D possibly corresponds to TRBD1 (5 bases). Trimming shortened V by 5 bases and J by 8 bases, and 13 bases separated the two germline ends. CDR3 length: 13 amino acids. Per germline, CDR1 SGHRS and CDR2 YFSETQ. Here the CDR3 reads CASSVQGGEKLFF. For the CDR3, the DNA is TGCGCCAGCAGTGTCCAGGGTGGCGAAAAACTGTTTTTT. Full variable domain (outside the CDR3, taken from reference TRBV5-1 and TRBJ1-4): KAGVTQTPRYLIKTRGQQVTLSCSPISGHRSVSWYQQTPGQGLQFLFEYFSETQRNKGNFPGRFSGRQFSNSRSEMNVSTLELGDSALYLCASSVQGGEKLFFGSGTQLSVL.

The chain links TRBV6-2 or TRBV6-3 to TRBJ2-7; D is possibly TRBD2 (7 bases). CDR1 is MNHEY, CDR2 SVGEGT, per germline. V lost 4 bases and J 5 bases, leaving 15 bases between the germline ends. This CDR3 has 14 amino acids. The CDR3 region is CASSSRLGGDEQYF. For the CDR3, the DNA is TGTGCCAGCAGTTCGCGTTTAGGGGGGGACGAGCAGTACTTC.

This clone was counted once. V gene TRBV6-5 combines with J gene TRBJ2-7, with no clear D. Germline V gives CDR1 MNHEY, CDR2 SVGAGI. This CDR3 is 14 amino acids long. Trimming pared 2 bases from V and 3 bases from J, leaving 11 bases between. For the CDR3, the DNA is TGTGCCAGCAGTTACCAGCCAGGCGTCTACGAGCAGTACTTC. Translation: CASSYQPGVYEQYF.

J is TRBJ2-7 and V is TRBV7-9; weak D call: TRBD1 (6 bases). The CDR3 spans 16 residues. V was cut by 1 base and J by 6 bases, with 19 bases left in between. Germline CDR1 and CDR2: SEHNR and FQNEAQ (reference sequence). CDR3 sequence (DNA): TGTGCCAGCAGCTTAGACGGGACACCGGGCTTGGGCGAGCAGTACTTC. This sequence encodes CASSLDGTPGLGEQYF.

This chain connects TRBV5-1 to TRBJ2-2, with 10 bases that match TRBD1. The CDR3 contains 17 residues. Germline-derived CDR1 and CDR2 are SGHRS and YFSETQ. The junction had 10 bases not matched to a gene; V was cut back by 4 bases and J by 4 bases. CDR3 sequence reads: CASSPRRTGGATGELFF. The CDR3 coding sequence is TGCGCCAGCAGCCCACGTCGGACAGGGGGAGCCACCGGGGAGCTGTTTTTT. Filled out from reference TRBV5-1 and TRBJ2-2, the complete variable domain reads KAGVTQTPRYLIKTRGQQVTLSCSPISGHRSVSWYQQTPGQGLQFLFEYFSETQRNKGNFPGRFSGRQFSNSRSEMNVSTLELGDSALYLCASSPRRTGGATGELFFGEGSRLTVL.